This is a list of T cell receptor beta chains from one sample in a study of a mutant IDH1 vaccine in newly diagnosed glioma. The repertoire was sequenced with immunoSEQ multiplex PCR; TCRdb's copy has only in-frame clones and lacks some. The sample contains 50,000 to 65,000 clones, 65% of which appear only once. Their specific antigens are unknown. The input for sequencing was peripheral blood mononuclear cells (PBMCs), taken from a glioma patient whose treatment included an IDH1 peptide vaccine. Every receptor here comes from a man between 40 and 49 years old with glioma. Some clones in this sample may be carry-over from other donors' samples. The CDR3 runs from the conserved cysteine through the conserved F or W. D genes are given only for firm matches. The size entry is marked missing in some rows and otherwise reads once, few, many or a size class.

NA,TRBV27,NA,TRBJ2-6,CASSFGVSGANVLTF,TGTGCCAGCAGTTTCGGGGTCTCTGGGGCCAACGTCCTGACTTTC
NA,TRBV27,NA,TRBJ1-1,CASSIKGALATEAFF,TGTGCCAGCAGTATCAAAGGGGCCCTGGCCACTGAAGCTTTCTTT
NA,TRBV5-4,NA,TRBJ1-3,CASSLGGRSSGNTIYF,TGTGCCAGCAGCTTGGGGGGAAGGTCCTCTGGAAACACCATATATTTT
NA,TRBV18,NA,TRBJ2-3,CASSPTRTGGEDTQYF,TGTGCCAGCTCACCAACTCGGACAGGAGGGGAAGATACGCAGTATTTT
TRBD1,TRBV6-5,few,TRBJ1-3,CASSWTGKAGNTIYF,TGTGCCAGCAGTTGGACAGGGAAGGCTGGAAACACCATATATTTT
NA,TRBV5-1,NA,TRBJ2-1,CASSLGSGSSYNEQFF,TGCGCCAGCAGCTTGGGTTCAGGGAGCTCCTACAATGAGCAGTTCTTC
NA,TRBV5-1,NA,TRBJ1-5,CASSLEPNSNQPQHF,TGCGCCAGCAGCTTGGAGCCGAATAGCAATCAGCCCCAGCATTTT
NA,TRBV18,NA,TRBJ1-1,CASSSVRDTEAFF,TGTGCCAGCTCCTCCGTCAGGGACACTGAAGCTTTCTTT
NA,TRBV4-1,once,TRBJ1-5,CASSQVHLTDRNQPQHF,TGCGCCAGCAGCCAAGTCCATCTGACGGACAGAAATCAGCCCCAGCATTTT
NA,TRBV15,NA,TRBJ1-2,CATSGPGTPWHLYGYTF,TGTGCCACCAGCGGCCCCGGGACACCCTGGCACCTCTATGGCTACACCTTC
NA,TRBV2,NA,TRBJ1-5,CASKEGISNQPQHF,TGTGCCAGCAAGGAGGGGATTAGCAATCAGCCCCAGCATTTT
TRBD1,TRBV9,few,TRBJ1-1,CASSVGTLGTAEEAFF,TGTGCCAGCAGCGTAGGGACGTTAGGGACAGCCGAAGAAGCTTTCTTT
NA,TRBV11-1,NA,TRBJ1-1,CASSLRLNTEAFF,TGTGCCAGCAGCTTACGCCTGAACACTGAAGCTTTCTTT
NA,TRBV7-9,NA,TRBJ1-3,CASSLELISGNTIYF,TGTGCCAGCAGCTTAGAACTGATCTCTGGAAACACCATATATTTT
NA,TRBV19,NA,TRBJ1-3,CASNDKPGNTIYF,TGTGCCAGTAATGACAAGCCAGGAAACACCATATATTTT
TRBD1,TRBV30,NA,TRBJ2-7,CAWSVRGRGPEYEQYF,TGTGCCTGGAGTGTACGTGGCAGGGGGCCCGAATACGAGCAGTACTTC
TRBD1,TRBV29-1,NA,TRBJ1-1,CSATGTGAEAFF,TGCAGCGCGACCGGGACAGGGGCTGAAGCTTTCTTT
NA,TRBV4-1,NA,TRBJ1-5,CASSQAAGVGPQHF,TGCGCCAGCAGCCAAGCGGCCGGGGTGGGTCCCCAGCATTTT
NA,TRBV19,NA,TRBJ1-4,CASSIDRPRGEKLFF,TGTGCCAGTAGTATAGACAGGCCACGCGGGGAAAAACTGTTTTTT
NA,TRBV30,NA,TRBJ2-1,CAWSPREGGYYNEQFF,TGTGCCTGGAGCCCGAGGGAGGGGGGCTACTACAATGAGCAGTTCTTC
TRBD1,TRBV7-9,NA,TRBJ1-5,CASSRTGSNQPQHF,TGTGCCAGCAGCCGGACAGGGAGCAATCAGCCCCAGCATTTT
NA,TRBV5-6,NA,TRBJ1-1,CASSLLGRDTEAFF,TGTGCCAGCAGCTTGTTGGGCAGGGACACTGAAGCTTTCTTT
NA,TRBV2,NA,TRBJ1-4,CASSQAGGPNEKLFF,TGTGCCAGCAGTCAGGCCGGCGGTCCTAATGAAAAACTGTTTTTT
NA,TRBV4-1,NA,TRBJ1-4,CASSHLLGPNEKLFF,TGCGCCAGCAGCCACCTCCTGGGGCCTAATGAAAAACTGTTTTTT
TRBD1,TRBV29-1,NA,TRBJ1-1,CSLRGQDREAFF,TGCAGCCTAAGGGGGCAGGACCGGGAAGCTTTCTTT
NA,TRBV4-2,NA,TRBJ1-4,CASSQDLQGREKLFF,TGTGCCAGCAGCCAAGATTTGCAGGGGAGGGAAAAACTGTTTTTT
TRBD1,TRBV5-1,few,TRBJ2-7,CASSLGLTGDEQYF,TGCGCCAGCAGCTTGGGCCTTACAGGGGACGAGCAGTACTTC
NA,TRBV9,NA,TRBJ1-5,CASSVAGNVNQPQHF,TGTGCCAGCAGCGTAGCCGGGAACGTCAATCAGCCCCAGCATTTT
NA,TRBV5-5,once,TRBJ2-2,CASSLLTGGGPNTGELFF,TGTGCCAGCAGCTTACTGACAGGAGGGGGGCCGAACACCGGGGAGCTGTTTTTT
NA,TRBV19,NA,TRBJ1-5,CASSMLGGSNQPQHF,TGTGCCAGTAGTATGTTAGGGGGGTCAAATCAGCCCCAGCATTTT